Shown below are 19 T cell receptor beta chains from a single sample sequenced in a study of blood T cell repertoires in COVID-19. Clones were sequenced by immunoSEQ multiplex PCR, and TCRdb holds only the in-frame ones, with some missing. The table records tens of thousands of clones, about 92% of them present only once. The sample was peripheral blood. These receptor sequences come from a human donor in a cohort sampled during active COVID-19.

V usage is TRBV27 and J usage is TRBJ1-2; D might be TRBD1 (5 bases). V lost 3 bases to trimming and J lost 2 bases, with 13 bases between them. CDR1 is MNHEY, CDR2 SMNVEV, per germline (reference sequence). The CDR3 length is 15 residues. The CDR3 spells CASSFLGTQNYGYTF. Here the CDR3 DNA reads TGTGCCAGCAGTTTTCTAGGGACTCAGAACTATGGCTACACCTTC.

The V and J genes are TRBV6-5 and TRBJ1-2; 8 bases are shared with TRBD1. J was trimmed by 6 bases and V by 0 bases; bases with no gene match: 6. CDR3 length equals 15 residues. In germline, CDR1 is MNHEY, CDR2 SVGAGI. CDR3 sequence reads: CASSYSETGVNGYTF. For the CDR3, the DNA is TGTGCCAGCAGTTACTCGGAGACAGGGGTAAATGGCTACACCTTC.

The chain employs TRBV4-1 and TRBJ2-1, with 10 bases matching TRBD2. The CDR3 contains 13 residues. Losses at the gene ends were 1 base for V and 10 bases for J; bases not matched to a gene: 1. The V gene's germline CDR1 is MGHRA and CDR2 YSYEKL. The DNA of the CDR3 is TGCGCCAGCAGCCAAGTACTAGCGGGAGAGCAGTTCTTC. Its protein product is CASSQVLAGEQFF.

This clone was counted between two and nine times. The rearrangement links TRBV7-9 to TRBJ2-7; tentatively, D is TRBD2 (6 bases). The CDR3 consists of 14 residues. Germline CDR1 and CDR2: SEHNR and FQNEAQ (reference sequence). V lost 0 bases, J lost 7 bases, and 13 bases lay in between. The CDR3 loop reads CASSLAAGLPEQYF. CDR3 bases: TGTGCCAGCAGCTTAGCGGCGGGACTCCCAGAGCAGTACTTC.

The J gene is TRBJ1-1, the V gene TRBV19; TRBD1 aligns across 9 bases. Germline V lookup: CDR1 LNHDA, CDR2 SQIVND (reference sequence). This CDR3 comprises 15 residues. Trimming removed 2 bases from V and 5 bases from J; junction bases left unmatched: 6. CDR3 coding DNA: TGTGCCAGTAGTATATTACAGGGGGCTAAGACTGAAGCTTTCTTT. Protein sequence: CASSILQGAKTEAFF.

The chain joins TRBV5-1 to TRBJ2-5; 8 nucleotides match TRBD2. Germline V gene data show CDR1 as SGHRS and CDR2 as YFSETQ. Germline trimming cut 1 base from V and 2 bases from J; bases unmatched to any gene: 7. CDR3 length: 16 amino acids. Here the CDR3 DNA reads TGCGCCAGCAGCTTGACCATCGGGAGGGGACAAGAGACCCAGTACTTC. Residues: CASSLTIGRGQETQYF.

The table lists this clone with a count of one. V and J are TRBV5-4 and TRBJ2-1, with 8 bases lining up with TRBD1. J was trimmed by 5 bases and V by 5 bases; bases with no gene match: 9. Germline V lookup: CDR1 SGHNT, CDR2 YYREEE (reference sequence). This CDR3 region has 15 residues. CDR3 sequence reads: CASSFPDRVHNEQFF. CDR3 sequence (DNA): TGTGCCAGCAGTTTCCCGGACAGGGTTCACAATGAGCAGTTCTTC.

This sequence joins TRBV5-1 and TRBJ2-2; 9 bases line up with TRBD1. V shed 2 bases and J 1 base; nucleotides not matched to a gene: 3. The CDR3 has 16 amino acids. Germline V lookup: CDR1 SGHRS, CDR2 YFSETQ. The CDR3 region has the DNA TGCGCCAGCAGCTTCTTGGGACAGGGGAACACCGGGGAGCTGTTTTTT. Its translation: CASSFLGQGNTGELFF.

V gene TRBV9 combines with J gene TRBJ1-5; D uncertain. The V end lost 0 bases, the J end lost 6 bases, and 7 bases lay between the germline ends. CDR3 length: 13 amino acids. The V gene's germline CDR1 is SGDLS and CDR2 YYNGEE. CDR3 nucleotides: TGTGCCAGCAGCGTAGAAGGGAGTCAGCCCCAGCATTTT. Its translation is CASSVEGSQPQHF.

This clone was seen a single time. V gene TRBV5-1 combines with J gene TRBJ1-1, with TRBD1 matching over 7 bases. Trimming removed 3 bases from V and 0 bases from J; junction bases left unmatched: 14. This CDR3 is 18 amino acids long. The germline CDR1 and CDR2 sequences are SGHRS and YFSETQ. This chain's CDR3 is CASSSQRIRDRVNTEAFF. As DNA, the CDR3 is TGCGCCAGCAGCTCACAACGGATCCGGGACAGAGTGAACACTGAAGCTTTCTTT.

The CDR3 here is CASSRLGNQPQHF. CDR3 coding DNA: TGTGCCAGTAGTCGACTCGGAAATCAGCCCCAGCATTTT. The rearrangement links TRBV19 to TRBJ1-5, with D uncertain. Germline assignment: CDR1 LNHDA and CDR2 SQIVND (reference sequence). The CDR3 is 13 residues long. V was clipped by 5 bases and J by 4 bases, with 9 bases between them.

The rearrangement links TRBV30 to TRBJ1-2, with 7 bases matching TRBD1. The germline CDR1 and CDR2 sequences are GTSNPN and SVGIG (reference sequence). The CDR3 length is 14 residues. The V segment lost 0 bases and the J segment 0 bases; nucleotides outside the gene matches: 1. CDR3 coding DNA: TGTGCCTGGAGTGTAGGGACAGCTAACTATGGCTACACCTTC. Protein sequence: CAWSVGTANYGYTF.

The rearrangement links TRBV5-1 to TRBJ2-7, with 9 bases fitting TRBD2. The V gene's germline CDR1 is SGHRS and CDR2 YFSETQ. The J segment lost 0 bases and the V segment lost 2 bases, leaving 9 bases of the junction unmatched. The CDR3 extends over 17 amino acids. CDR3 region: CASSFLAGGSSSYEQYF. DNA for the CDR3: TGCGCCAGCAGCTTTCTTGCGGGAGGGTCTAGCTCCTACGAGCAGTACTTC.

This chain links TRBV4-1 with TRBJ1-2; weak D call: TRBD1 (6 bases). Germline V gene lookup returns CDR1 MGHRA and CDR2 YSYEKL. The CDR3 spans 14 residues. V dropped 5 bases and J dropped 8 bases, with 18 bases sitting between them. CDR3 residues: CASSSTTGPRGYTF. The CDR3 nucleotides are TGCGCCAGCAGCTCGACGACAGGCCCACGGGGCTACACCTTC.

The rearrangement joins TRBV10-1 to TRBJ2-7; 9 nucleotides agree with TRBD1. This CDR3 region has 13 residues. Germline trimming cut 6 bases from V and 6 bases from J; bases unmatched to any gene: 6. Germline lookup yields CDR1 WNHNN and CDR2 SYGVQD (reference sequence). The CDR3 loop reads CASSQDRGSEQYF. The CDR3 DNA sequence: TGCGCCAGCAGCCAGGACAGGGGTTCCGAGCAGTACTTC.

The chain is built from TRBV5-5 and TRBJ1-6; no firm D call. V gave up 2 bases and J gave up 7 bases, with 13 bases separating them. This CDR3 has 15 amino acids. Per germline, CDR1 SGHKS and CDR2 YYEKEE (reference sequence). CDR3 amino acids: CASSFSGLNNSPLHF. The CDR3 coding sequence is TGTGCCAGCAGCTTTTCCGGGTTGAACAATTCACCCCTCCACTTT.

The V call is TRBV28, the J call TRBJ2-1; TRBD1 matches at 9 bases. The CDR3 has 16 residues. J gave up 9 bases and V 4 bases, and 13 bases lay outside the gene matches. The germline gives CDR1 MDHEN, CDR2 SYDVKM. The CDR3 DNA sequence: TGTGCCAGCAGTTCTCGCCGACAGGGGGGGTCGGGTGAGCAGTTCTTC. It translates to CASSSRRQGGSGEQFF.

The chain uses TRBV2 and TRBJ2-1, with TRBD2 identical over 12 bases. V lost 6 bases and J lost 4; bases outside the gene matches: 4. The CDR3 has 15 residues. Germline V CDR1 and CDR2: SNHLY, FYNNEI. The CDR3 nucleotides are TGTGCCAGCAGCCCGACTAGCGGGAGATACAATGAGCAGTTCTTC. It codes for CASSPTSGRYNEQFF.

The chain uses TRBV25-1 and TRBJ1-1; D remains ambiguous. The CDR3 is 16 amino acids. Trimming took off 5 bases at V and 1 base at J, with 17 bases between the two ends. CDR1 is MGHDK, CDR2 SYGVNS, per germline. For the CDR3, the DNA is TGTGCCAGCAGTCTCCGTACCACGGGGAGGAACACTGAAGCTTTCTTT. Translation gives CASSLRTTGRNTEAFF.